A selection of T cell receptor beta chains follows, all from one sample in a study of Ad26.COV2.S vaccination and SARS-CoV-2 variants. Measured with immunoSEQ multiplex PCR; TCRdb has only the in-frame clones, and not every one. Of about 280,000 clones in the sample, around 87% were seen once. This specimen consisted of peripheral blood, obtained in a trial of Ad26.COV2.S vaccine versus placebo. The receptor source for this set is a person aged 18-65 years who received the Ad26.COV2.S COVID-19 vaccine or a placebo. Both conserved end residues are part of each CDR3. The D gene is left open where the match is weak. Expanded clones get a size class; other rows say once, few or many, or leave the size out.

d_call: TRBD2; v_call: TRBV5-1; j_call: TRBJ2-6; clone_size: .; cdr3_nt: TGCGCCAGCAGAGGCGGACTAGCGGGAGCCTCTGGGGCCAACGTCCTGACTTTC; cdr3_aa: CASRGGLAGASGANVLTF
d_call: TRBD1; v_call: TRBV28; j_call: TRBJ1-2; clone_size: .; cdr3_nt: TGTGCCAGCAGTTTACCCGGACAGGGCGAAGGCTACACCTTC; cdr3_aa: CASSLPGQGEGYTF
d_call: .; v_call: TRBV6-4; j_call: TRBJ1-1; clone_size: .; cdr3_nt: TGTGCCAGCAGTGACCCATCCAATCCAACTGAAGCTTTCTTT; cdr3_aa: CASSDPSNPTEAFF
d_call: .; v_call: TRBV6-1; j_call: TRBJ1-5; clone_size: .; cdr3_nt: TGTGCCAGCAGTGAAGATACCGGGACGCCTAATCAGCCCCAGCATTTT; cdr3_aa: CASSEDTGTPNQPQHF
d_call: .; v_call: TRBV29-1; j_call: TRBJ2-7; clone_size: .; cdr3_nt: TGCAGCGTTGGAAGGGGAAGAGGCTACGAGCAGTACTTC; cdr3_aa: CSVGRGRGYEQYF
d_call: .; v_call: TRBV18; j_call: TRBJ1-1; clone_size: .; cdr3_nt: TGTGCCAGCAGGGAGGGAACAGCGACTGAAGCTTTCTTT; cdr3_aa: CASREGTATEAFF
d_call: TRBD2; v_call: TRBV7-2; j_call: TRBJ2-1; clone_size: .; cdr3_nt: TGTGCCAGCAGCTTAGTGGCCGTCGGCGGGAGCTGGGGTGAGCAGTTCTTC; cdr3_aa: CASSLVAVGGSWGEQFF
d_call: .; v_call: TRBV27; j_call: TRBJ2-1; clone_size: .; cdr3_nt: TGTGCCAGCAATGATCAGGGTCCCTACAATGAGCAGTTCTTC; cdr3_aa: CASNDQGPYNEQFF
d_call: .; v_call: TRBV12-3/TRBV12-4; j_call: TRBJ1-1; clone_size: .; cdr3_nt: TGTGCCAGCAGTTTCGGGGACCCGAATGAAGCTTTCTTT; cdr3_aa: CASSFGDPNEAFF
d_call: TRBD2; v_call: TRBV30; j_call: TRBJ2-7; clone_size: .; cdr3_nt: TGTGCCTGGAGTGTGCAGTTAGCGGGAGACCGACGGGGTAACGAGCAGTACTTC; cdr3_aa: CAWSVQLAGDRRGNEQYF
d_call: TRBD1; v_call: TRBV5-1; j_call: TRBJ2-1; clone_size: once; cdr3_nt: TGCGCCAGCAGCCTTCCGGGACAGGGCTACAATGAGCAGTTCTTC; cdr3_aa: CASSLPGQGYNEQFF
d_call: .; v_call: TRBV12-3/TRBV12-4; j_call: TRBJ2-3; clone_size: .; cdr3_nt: TGTGCCAGCAGTTCCTATACGGGTGATACGCAGTATTTT; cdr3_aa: CASSSYTGDTQYF
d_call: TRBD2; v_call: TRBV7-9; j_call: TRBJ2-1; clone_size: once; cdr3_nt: TGTGCCAGCAGTTCAATAGCGGGAGGGCCAAGAAATGAGCAGTTCTTC; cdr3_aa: CASSSIAGGPRNEQFF
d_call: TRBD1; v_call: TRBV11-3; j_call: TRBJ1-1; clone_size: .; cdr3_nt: TGTGCCAGCAGCGAAGGATGGGACAGAAACACTGAAGCTTTCTTT; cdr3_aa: CASSEGWDRNTEAFF
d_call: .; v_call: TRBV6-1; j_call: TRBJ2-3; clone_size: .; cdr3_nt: TGTGCCAGCAGTGAAGATGGCGGCAGCACAGATACGCAGTATTTT; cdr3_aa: CASSEDGGSTDTQYF
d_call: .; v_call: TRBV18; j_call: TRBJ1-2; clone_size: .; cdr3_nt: TGTGCCAGCTCACCATTCTCAGGGGTCGGAGATCCGGCTGGCTACACCTTC; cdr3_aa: CASSPFSGVGDPAGYTF